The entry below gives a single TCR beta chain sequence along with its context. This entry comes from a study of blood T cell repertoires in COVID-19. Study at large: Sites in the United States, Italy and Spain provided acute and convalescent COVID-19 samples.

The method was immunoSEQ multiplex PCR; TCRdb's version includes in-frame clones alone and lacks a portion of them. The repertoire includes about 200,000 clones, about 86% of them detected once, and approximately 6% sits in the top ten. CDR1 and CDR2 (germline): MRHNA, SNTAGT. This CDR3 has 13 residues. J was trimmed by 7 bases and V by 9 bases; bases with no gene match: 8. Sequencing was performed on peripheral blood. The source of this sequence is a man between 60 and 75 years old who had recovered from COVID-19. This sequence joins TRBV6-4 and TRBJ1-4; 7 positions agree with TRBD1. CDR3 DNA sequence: TGTGCCAGTAAAACAGGGGCGCCTGAAAAACTGTTTTTT. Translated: CASKTGAPEKLFF.